These T cell receptor beta chains were read from a single sample in a study of T cell changes during pregnancy in multiple sclerosis. Profiled with immunoSEQ multiplex PCR; TCRdb holds only in-frame clones, not every one. The data show just over 50,000 clones, 94% seen once. The material was CD4+ T cells from peripheral blood mononuclear cells, obtained in the second trimester of pregnancy. The receptors here all came from a female donor with multiple sclerosis, enrolled in a pregnancy study. Both conserved end residues are part of each CDR3. The D gene is left open where the match is weak. Only some rows state a clone size, as once, few, many or a class for expanded clones.

TRBV6-1	-	-	TRBJ1-4	TGTGCCAGCACCCTTTCGGGGAGGGATCGGCTGTTTTTT	CASTLSGRDRLFF
TRBV6-1	-	-	TRBJ1-4	TGTGCCAGCAGCAGGGAGGGGTCGAATAATGAAAAACTGTTTTTT	CASSREGSNNEKLFF
TRBV7-9	-	TRBD1	TRBJ2-7	TGTGCCAGCAGCTCGGGCCGGACAGGGAGGTCCGACGAGCAGTACTTC	CASSSGRTGRSDEQYF
TRBV7-8	-	-	TRBJ2-5	TGTGCCAGCAGCCCCGTGGGCTTCCTTAGGTACTTC	CASSPVGFLRYF
TRBV19	-	TRBD1	TRBJ1-4	TGTGCCAGTAGGAGGGCAGGGGGCTTTGAAAAACTGTTTTTT	CASRRAGGFEKLFF
TRBV5-6	once	-	TRBJ1-1	TGTGCCAGCAGCTTGTTGATGGTCCAGATGAACACTGAAGCTTTCTTT	CASSLLMVQMNTEAFF
TRBV7-2	once	TRBD2	TRBJ2-7	TGTGCCAGCAGCTTAGCAGCGGGGGACCCCCACGAGCAGTACTTC	CASSLAAGDPHEQYF
TRBV19	-	-	TRBJ2-1	TGTGCCAGTAGTATTACAGGCTTGTATGAGCAGTTCTTC	CASSITGLYEQFF
TRBV6-4	-	-	TRBJ2-1	TGTGCCAGCAGTGAGTATCCTTACAATGAGCAGTTCTTC	CASSEYPYNEQFF
TRBV12-5	-	TRBD1	TRBJ1-1	TGTGCTAGTGGTTTGGGCCAGGGGGTAACTGAAGCTTTCTTT	CASGLGQGVTEAFF
TRBV7-3	-	TRBD2	TRBJ2-1	TGTGCCAGCAGCTTCCGAGCGGGGGCCTTCTACAATGAGCAGTTCTTC	CASSFRAGAFYNEQFF
TRBV9	-	-	TRBJ2-3	TGTGCCAGCAGCGTAGTCGGGGGCACAGATACGCAGTATTTT	CASSVVGGTDTQYF
TRBV18	-	-	TRBJ2-5	TGTGCCAGCTCACCTGCAGGGGCTCGCCAAGAGACCCAGTACTTC	CASSPAGARQETQYF
TRBV18	-	-	TRBJ1-5	TGTGCCAGCTCACCAACGGCGGACAATCAGCCCCAGCATTTT	CASSPTADNQPQHF
TRBV30	-	TRBD1	TRBJ2-5	TGTGCCTGGAGCCCCGGACAGGGTCCCGGAGAGACCCAGTACTTC	CAWSPGQGPGETQYF
TRBV5-5	once	TRBD1	TRBJ1-2	TGTGCCAGCAGCTTGGGACAGGGGGGTAACTATGGCTACACCTTC	CASSLGQGGNYGYTF
TRBV5-4	-	-	TRBJ1-2	TGTGCCAGCAGCTTGGTGGCAGGGACTAACTATGGCTACACCTTC	CASSLVAGTNYGYTF
TRBV30	-	TRBD1	TRBJ2-7	TGTGCCTGGGGAACTGGACAGGCCGCTACCGACGAGCAGTACTTC	CAWGTGQAATDEQYF
TRBV5-4	-	-	TRBJ2-2	TGTGCCAGCAGCCGGGAGGGACAGTACACCGGGGAGCTGTTTTTT	CASSREGQYTGELFF
TRBV10-1	-	TRBD1	TRBJ2-5	TGCGCCAGCAGTGAGTTGGGACAGGGGCAAGAGACCCAGTACTTC	CASSELGQGQETQYF
TRBV5-5	-	TRBD1	TRBJ1-4	TGTGCCAGCAGTCTATCACAGGGGCCGATTAATGAAAAACTGTTTTTT	CASSLSQGPINEKLFF
TRBV6-4	-	-	TRBJ2-1	TGTGCCAGCAGTCCGGCGGAATCCGATGAGCAGTTCTTC	CASSPAESDEQFF
TRBV21-1	-	-	TRBJ2-4	TGTGCCAGCACCGCTCGCCCCCTGACTAGCGGGGGGAGGGGGGCCAAAAACATTCAGTACTTC	CASTARPLTSGGRGAKNIQYF
TRBV25-1	-	TRBD1	TRBJ1-4	TGTGCCAGCAGTGGGCACAGGGGTAGCACTAATGAAAAACTGTTTTTT	CASSGHRGSTNEKLFF
TRBV6-1	-	TRBD1	TRBJ1-5	TGTGCCGTGGGGGACAGGTTTGAGGATCAGCCCCAGCATTTT	CAVGDRFEDQPQHF
TRBV7-2	-	-	TRBJ2-6	TGTGCCAGCAGCTTAGGGCAGGGGCTCGCTGGGGCCAACGTCCTGACTTTC	CASSLGQGLAGANVLTF
TRBV7-2	-	TRBD2	TRBJ2-1	TGTGCCAGCAGCTTAGCCGGTAGCGGGGTCTATGAGCAGTTCTTC	CASSLAGSGVYEQFF
TRBV7-6	-	-	TRBJ1-3	TGTGCCAGCAGCTCGACACACGTATCTGGAAACACCATATATTTT	CASSSTHVSGNTIYF
TRBV19	-	TRBD1	TRBJ1-2	TGTGCCAGTAGTACTGATGACAGGGGCGGGGGCTACACCTTC	CASSTDDRGGGYTF
TRBV18	-	TRBD2	TRBJ2-7	TGTGCCAGCTCACCACCGCGAACTAGCGGGGCGTACGAGCAGTACTTC	CASSPPRTSGAYEQYF
TRBV9	-	TRBD1	TRBJ2-3	TGTGCCAGCAGCGAGGGGACAGGGGCAGATACGCAGTATTTT	CASSEGTGADTQYF
TRBV2	-	-	TRBJ1-3	TGTGCCAGCAGTGAGCCCGCAGGCCCCGGGAGGAACACCATATATTTT	CASSEPAGPGRNTIYF
TRBV9	-	TRBD1	TRBJ2-7	TGTGCCAGCAGCGTAGCCGGGACAGCAACCTACGAGCAGTACTTC	CASSVAGTATYEQYF
TRBV6-1	-	-	TRBJ1-4	TGTGCCAGCAGAATGGACAACAAACTGTTTTTT	CASRMDNKLFF